These 14 T cell receptor beta chains were all obtained from the same sample, sequenced in a study of PD-L1 blockade in urothelial cancer. The assay was immunoSEQ multiplex PCR, and TCRdb's table has in-frame clones only and misses some. The sample has about 120,000 clones; about 82% are singletons. Time point meaning: peripheral blood 6 weeks after treatment start. Sequenced material: PBMCs, taken around atezolizumab (anti-PD-L1) treatment. The receptors were gathered from a man aged 45-60 years with urothelial cancer.

This chain links TRBV7-9 with TRBJ2-2; D is unclear. The V gene's germline CDR1 is SEHNR and CDR2 FQNEAQ (reference sequence). There are 13 residues in the CDR3. V lost 1 base and J 9 bases, leaving 9 bases between the germline ends. The CDR3 region has the DNA TGTGCCAGCAGCTTAGGGTGGCCCCGGGAGCTGTTTTTT. Encoded protein: CASSLGWPRELFF.

This clone appeared a single time. This chain connects TRBV11-2 to TRBJ1-6; D not resolved. The CDR3 extends over 13 amino acids. Germline assignment: CDR1 SGHAT and CDR2 FQNNGV. V lost 2 bases, J lost 8 bases, and 7 bases lay in between. CDR3 protein: CASSLYEDSPLHF. CDR3 bases: TGTGCCAGCAGCTTATACGAGGATTCACCCCTCCACTTT.

This clone was found many times. The CDR3 reads CASSSTGGGWDQPQHF. The CDR3, as DNA: TGTGCCAGCAGTTCCACAGGGGGGGGGTGGGATCAGCCCCAGCATTTT. The chain uses TRBV27 and TRBJ1-5; the match to TRBD1 covers 8 bases. The length of the CDR3 is 16 residues. The germline CDR1 and CDR2 sequences are MNHEY and SMNVEV (reference sequence). Trimming at V came to 4 bases and at J to 5 bases, leaving 10 bases not matched to a gene.

V gene TRBV5-1 combines with J gene TRBJ1-1, with 7 bases matching TRBD1. CDR1 SGHRS and CDR2 YFSETQ come from the germline V gene. The CDR3 has 14 amino acids. The J segment lost 2 bases and the V segment lost 0 bases, leaving 1 base of the junction unmatched. CDR3 in amino acids: CASSLGTGNTEAFF. The CDR3 DNA reads as TGCGCCAGCAGCTTGGGGACAGGAAACACTGAAGCTTTCTTT.

The chain recombines TRBV9 with TRBJ2-5, with D possibly being TRBD2 (6 bases). This CDR3 contains 15 residues. The germline gives CDR1 SGDLS, CDR2 YYNGEE. V was trimmed by 0 bases and J by 0 bases, leaving 9 bases between them. CDR3 DNA: TGTGCCAGCAGCGTAGCCCCTAGCGACCAAGAGACCCAGTACTTC. Encoded protein: CASSVAPSDQETQYF.

Only a few counts were recorded for this clone. This chain uses TRBV16 with TRBJ2-7, with a weak D call TRBD2 (6 bases). Trimming took off 4 bases at V and 9 bases at J, with 22 bases between the two ends. The germline CDR1 and CDR2 sequences are KGHSY and FQNENV. CDR3 length equals 15 residues. In nucleotides, the CDR3 is TGTGCCAGCAGCCCGATGGCGGGGAACCCGCAGGGGCAGTACTTC. It yields the protein CASSPMAGNPQGQYF.

The chain combines TRBV6-5 with TRBJ1-2; 8 nucleotides line up with TRBD1. Germline values: CDR1 MNHEY, CDR2 SVGAGI. V lost 1 base and J lost 10; bases outside the gene matches: 5. The CDR3 is 13 amino acids. The CDR3 sequence is CASSYLKTGAYTF. DNA for the CDR3: TGTGCCAGCAGTTACTTAAAGACAGGGGCCTACACCTTC.

This sequence joins TRBV5-1 and TRBJ2-2, with 7 nucleotides matching TRBD2. V shed 6 bases and J 0 bases; nucleotides not matched to a gene: 8. The CDR3 is made up of 16 amino acids. The germline CDR1 and CDR2 sequences are SGHRS and YFSETQ. This chain's CDR3 is CASKGGGGANTGELFF. CDR3 bases: TGCGCCAGCAAGGGTGGCGGGGGTGCGAACACCGGGGAGCTGTTTTTT. The full variable domain, with the rest looked up from reference TRBV5-1 and TRBJ2-2, is KAGVTQTPRYLIKTRGQQVTLSCSPISGHRSVSWYQQTPGQGLQFLFEYFSETQRNKGNFPGRFSGRQFSNSRSEMNVSTLELGDSALYLCASKGGGGANTGELFFGEGSRLTVL.

The table lists this clone with a few counts. The V gene is TRBV19, the J gene TRBJ1-5; 7 bases line up with TRBD1. V lost 5 bases, J lost 5 bases, and 9 bases stayed unmatched. The V gene's germline CDR1 is LNHDA and CDR2 SQIVND (reference sequence). The CDR3 has 15 amino acids. CDR3 in DNA: TGTGCCAGTAGTTACGACAGGGCTCGAGATCAGCCCCAGCATTTT. Protein: CASSYDRARDQPQHF.

The chain has TRBV6-5 and TRBJ2-5; a weak D match, TRBD2 (7 bases). Trimming removed 5 bases from V and 4 bases from J, with 14 bases in between. The CDR3 has 14 amino acids. Germline V gives CDR1 MNHEY, CDR2 SVGAGI. The CDR3 DNA follows: TGTGCCAGCAGTACTAGGGGGGGCCTAGAGACCCAGTACTTC. Translated: CASSTRGGLETQYF.

This clone was seen more than once but under ten times. The chain employs TRBV2 and TRBJ1-5, with unresolved D. The V and J ends lost 2 bases and 3 bases respectively, with 5 bases between them. Germline V gene sequence: CDR1 SNHLY, CDR2 FYNNEI. This CDR3 contains 13 residues. CDR3 DNA: TGTGCCAGCAGTGAACGGGACAATCAGCCCCAGCATTTT. Its translation is CASSERDNQPQHF. The variable domain in full, completed from reference TRBV2 and TRBJ1-5, reads EPEVTQTPSHQVTQMGQEVILRCVPISNHLYFYWYRQILGQKVEFLVSFYNNEISEKSEIFDDQFSVERPDGSNFTLKIRSTKLEDSAMYFCASSERDNQPQHFGDGTRLSIL.

The rearrangement uses TRBV15 and TRBJ2-2; TRBD1 is a possible D gene (6 bases). The CDR3 has 15 residues. The germline CDR1 and CDR2 sequences are LNHNV and YYDKDF (reference sequence). Trimming removed 4 bases from V and 2 bases from J, with 11 bases in between. CDR3 amino acids: CATSTRTENTGELFF. The DNA for the CDR3 is TGTGCCACCAGCACCCGGACAGAAAACACCGGGGAGCTGTTTTTT.

This clone was seen once. V is TRBV28 and J is TRBJ2-7; D might be TRBD2 (6 bases). Trimming pared 6 bases from V and 3 bases from J, leaving 15 bases between. This CDR3 region has 14 residues. The germline V gene encodes CDR1 MDHEN and CDR2 SYDVKM. The CDR3 coding sequence is TGTGCCAGCAGCATACTCCGGGACTTCTACGAGCAGTACTTC. Amino acids: CASSILRDFYEQYF.

J is TRBJ2-7 and V is TRBV7-2; the match to TRBD1 covers 11 bases. There are 14 residues in the CDR3. The ends lost 5 bases at V and 2 bases at J; junction bases unmatched: 2. Germline V CDR1 and CDR2: SGHTA, FQGNSA. Here the CDR3 reads CASSPGQGAYEQYF. CDR3 sequence (DNA): TGTGCCAGCAGCCCGGGACAGGGGGCCTACGAGCAGTACTTC.